This is a list of T cell receptor beta chains from one sample in a study of identifying expanded T cells in peripheral blood. Clones were sequenced by immunoSEQ multiplex PCR, and TCRdb holds only the in-frame ones, with some missing. The table includes over 65,000 clones, about 87% detected once. Sample: blood. All receptors come from a person aged 18 to 70 in good health. Each CDR3 is given with its conserved first and last residue. The D gene is left open where the match is weak. Not every row has a clone size; where given, it reads once, few, many or a size class.

d_call: TRBD1; v_call: TRBV29-1; j_call: TRBJ1-5; clone_size: NA; cdr3_nt: TGCAGCGTCCGACAGGGCGAGGGTCAGCCCCAGCATTTT; cdr3_aa: CSVRQGEGQPQHF
d_call: TRBD1; v_call: TRBV4-1; j_call: TRBJ1-2; clone_size: NA; cdr3_nt: TGCGCCAGCAGCCAAGGCATGACAGGGGGTGGTGGCTACACCTTC; cdr3_aa: CASSQGMTGGGGYTF
d_call: NA; v_call: TRBV4-3; j_call: TRBJ2-2; clone_size: NA; cdr3_nt: TGCGCCAGCAGCCAAGCCGGGGAGCTGTTTTTT; cdr3_aa: CASSQAGELFF
d_call: NA; v_call: TRBV2; j_call: TRBJ2-5; clone_size: NA; cdr3_nt: TGTGCCAGCAGCCGATTAGTCCAAGAGACCCAGTACTTC; cdr3_aa: CASSRLVQETQYF
d_call: NA; v_call: TRBV5-1; j_call: TRBJ2-1; clone_size: NA; cdr3_nt: TGCGCCAGCAGCTATGGACAGTACAATGAGCAGTTCTTC; cdr3_aa: CASSYGQYNEQFF
d_call: TRBD1; v_call: TRBV7-2; j_call: TRBJ1-5; clone_size: NA; cdr3_nt: TGTGCCAGCAGCTCTCAGGGGGCAGGTCAGCCCCAGCATTTT; cdr3_aa: CASSSQGAGQPQHF
d_call: NA; v_call: TRBV2; j_call: TRBJ1-4; clone_size: NA; cdr3_nt: TGTGCCAGCAGTGAGGGGTGGGGAACTAATGAAAAACTGTTTTTT; cdr3_aa: CASSEGWGTNEKLFF
d_call: NA; v_call: TRBV5-1; j_call: TRBJ1-6; clone_size: NA; cdr3_nt: TGCGCCAGCAGCACCGAGGGACGGCCCGGGACACCCCTCCACTTT; cdr3_aa: CASSTEGRPGTPLHF
d_call: TRBD2; v_call: TRBV5-1; j_call: TRBJ2-1; clone_size: NA; cdr3_nt: TGCGCCAGCAGCTTGATGGGACTAGCGGGGGGCCTTAAGTTCTTC; cdr3_aa: CASSLMGLAGGLKFF
d_call: TRBD2; v_call: TRBV13; j_call: TRBJ2-2; clone_size: NA; cdr3_nt: TGTGCCAGCAGCTTAAATAGCGGGGTAAACACCGGGGAGCTGTTTTTT; cdr3_aa: CASSLNSGVNTGELFF
d_call: NA; v_call: TRBV6-5; j_call: TRBJ2-7; clone_size: once; cdr3_nt: TGTGCCAGCAGTTCCAACTCCTTCTCCTACGAGCAGTACTTC; cdr3_aa: CASSSNSFSYEQYF
d_call: NA; v_call: TRBV6-1; j_call: TRBJ2-7; clone_size: few; cdr3_nt: TGTGCCCTACGAGCAGTAAATCCATTCGGGGAGCAGTACTTC; cdr3_aa: CALRAVNPFGEQYF
d_call: TRBD2; v_call: TRBV11-2; j_call: TRBJ2-7; clone_size: NA; cdr3_nt: TGTGCCAGCAGCTTATACAGCGGGAGCTCCTACGAGCAGTACTTC; cdr3_aa: CASSLYSGSSYEQYF
d_call: TRBD1; v_call: TRBV2; j_call: TRBJ2-5; clone_size: NA; cdr3_nt: TGTGCCAGCAGTGGACAGGGGGGAGAGACCCAGTACTTC; cdr3_aa: CASSGQGGETQYF
d_call: TRBD1; v_call: TRBV6-5; j_call: TRBJ2-7; clone_size: NA; cdr3_nt: TGTGCCAGCAGTTACTCGATGAGACAGGGCGACGAGCAGTACTTC; cdr3_aa: CASSYSMRQGDEQYF
d_call: NA; v_call: TRBV27; j_call: TRBJ1-5; clone_size: NA; cdr3_nt: TGTGCCAGCGGGGGGAATCAGCCCCAGCATTTT; cdr3_aa: CASGGNQPQHF
d_call: NA; v_call: TRBV7-2; j_call: TRBJ2-7; clone_size: NA; cdr3_nt: TGTGCCAGCAGCTTAGTTTCCTACGAGCAGTACTTC; cdr3_aa: CASSLVSYEQYF
d_call: TRBD1; v_call: TRBV18; j_call: TRBJ1-5; clone_size: NA; cdr3_nt: TGTGCCAGCTCCCAGGGACAGGGTTATCGTCAGCCCCAGCATTTT; cdr3_aa: CASSQGQGYRQPQHF
d_call: NA; v_call: TRBV7-8; j_call: TRBJ1-5; clone_size: NA; cdr3_nt: TGTGCCAGCAGCCCACGGTTGGACCTTAGCAATCAGCCCCAGCATTTT; cdr3_aa: CASSPRLDLSNQPQHF
d_call: TRBD2; v_call: TRBV30; j_call: TRBJ2-2; clone_size: NA; cdr3_nt: TGTGCCTGGAGAGGACTAGCGGCTGGGGAGCTGTTTTTT; cdr3_aa: CAWRGLAAGELFF
d_call: TRBD1; v_call: TRBV2; j_call: TRBJ1-5; clone_size: NA; cdr3_nt: TGTGCCAGCAGTGACGGACAGGGGGCCGGGCAGCCCCAGCATTTT; cdr3_aa: CASSDGQGAGQPQHF
d_call: TRBD1; v_call: TRBV10-3; j_call: TRBJ1-5; clone_size: many; cdr3_nt: TGTGCCATCAGTGAGACGGACAGGGGGCAGAATCAGCCCCAGCATTTT; cdr3_aa: CAISETDRGQNQPQHF
d_call: TRBD1; v_call: TRBV25-1; j_call: TRBJ2-7; clone_size: NA; cdr3_nt: TGTGCCAGCAGTGTCAGGGACAGCTACGAGCAGTACTTC; cdr3_aa: CASSVRDSYEQYF
d_call: TRBD1; v_call: TRBV29-1; j_call: TRBJ2-3; clone_size: NA; cdr3_nt: TGCAGCGTTGGGGCCCCGGACAGGTCTAGCACAGATACGCAGTATTTT; cdr3_aa: CSVGAPDRSSTDTQYF
d_call: NA; v_call: TRBV28; j_call: TRBJ1-2; clone_size: NA; cdr3_nt: TGTGCCAGCAAGAGCGATGGCTACACCTTC; cdr3_aa: CASKSDGYTF
d_call: TRBD1; v_call: TRBV14; j_call: TRBJ1-2; clone_size: NA; cdr3_nt: TGTGCCAGCGGGACAGGGGCTGGCTACACCTTC; cdr3_aa: CASGTGAGYTF
d_call: NA; v_call: TRBV4-1; j_call: TRBJ1-6; clone_size: few; cdr3_nt: TGCGCCAGCAGCCAGACGATGGCCCGGGACACCTATAATTCACCCCTCCACTTT; cdr3_aa: CASSQTMARDTYNSPLHF
d_call: TRBD1; v_call: TRBV4-1; j_call: TRBJ1-4; clone_size: NA; cdr3_nt: TGCGCCAGCAGCCAAGATATTCGGGACAGAGCTAATGAAAAACTGTTTTTT; cdr3_aa: CASSQDIRDRANEKLFF
d_call: NA; v_call: TRBV10-3; j_call: TRBJ1-2; clone_size: NA; cdr3_nt: TGTGCCATCAGTGAGTCGCGGGGGGAGGGGCGCTATGGCTACACCTTC; cdr3_aa: CAISESRGEGRYGYTF
d_call: TRBD1; v_call: TRBV19; j_call: TRBJ1-5; clone_size: NA; cdr3_nt: TGTGCCAGTAGTATCGGGACAGTTTCTTATCAGCCCCAGCATTTT; cdr3_aa: CASSIGTVSYQPQHF
d_call: NA; v_call: TRBV30; j_call: TRBJ1-2; clone_size: NA; cdr3_nt: TGTGCCTGGAGTTCCTCACGAGTGAGCTATGGCTACACCTTC; cdr3_aa: CAWSSSRVSYGYTF
d_call: NA; v_call: TRBV2; j_call: TRBJ1-6; clone_size: NA; cdr3_nt: TGTGCCAGCAGTCCCCGACAGACGAATAATTCACCCCTCCACTTT; cdr3_aa: CASSPRQTNNSPLHF
d_call: NA; v_call: TRBV19; j_call: TRBJ1-2; clone_size: NA; cdr3_nt: TGTGCCAGTAGACCCACGGCCAACAGGGAGGAGGGCGGCTACACCTTC; cdr3_aa: CASRPTANREEGGYTF
d_call: NA; v_call: TRBV4-2; j_call: TRBJ2-2; clone_size: NA; cdr3_nt: TGTGCCAGCAGCCAAGAACTGTCCGGGGAGCTGTTTTTT; cdr3_aa: CASSQELSGELFF
d_call: NA; v_call: TRBV21-1; j_call: TRBJ2-2; clone_size: many; cdr3_nt: TGTGCCAGCAGGGACAGGGGGCGACATAACCTAAACACCGGGGAGCTGTTTTTT; cdr3_aa: CASRDRGRHNLNTGELFF
d_call: NA; v_call: TRBV10-3; j_call: TRBJ1-1; clone_size: NA; cdr3_nt: TGTGCCATTGGAGGAGCGAACACTGAAGCTTTCTTT; cdr3_aa: CAIGGANTEAFF
d_call: TRBD1; v_call: TRBV10-2; j_call: TRBJ1-1; clone_size: NA; cdr3_nt: TGCGCCAGCAGTAAGTCAGGGGGATCCACTGAAGCTTTCTTT; cdr3_aa: CASSKSGGSTEAFF
d_call: TRBD1; v_call: TRBV7-9; j_call: TRBJ1-4; clone_size: NA; cdr3_nt: TGTGCCAGCTTACTGGACAGGGGGGAAAAACTGTTTTTT; cdr3_aa: CASLLDRGEKLFF
d_call: TRBD1; v_call: TRBV5-1; j_call: TRBJ1-1; clone_size: NA; cdr3_nt: TGCGCCAGCAGCTTTACTGGTCAGGGGGCGAGGACTGAAGCTTTCTTT; cdr3_aa: CASSFTGQGARTEAFF
d_call: TRBD1; v_call: TRBV5-1; j_call: TRBJ1-2; clone_size: NA; cdr3_nt: TGCGCCAGCAGCTCCCAGGGGGCGAAGGGTGACTATGGCTACACCTTC; cdr3_aa: CASSSQGAKGDYGYTF
d_call: TRBD2; v_call: TRBV6-1; j_call: TRBJ2-7; clone_size: NA; cdr3_nt: TGTGCCAGCAGTGAAACACTAGCGGAGACCTACGAGCAGTACTTC; cdr3_aa: CASSETLAETYEQYF
d_call: TRBD1; v_call: TRBV2; j_call: TRBJ2-3; clone_size: NA; cdr3_nt: TGTGCCAGCAACTTTGGGACAGGGACATACGATACGCAGTATTTT; cdr3_aa: CASNFGTGTYDTQYF
d_call: NA; v_call: TRBV4-1; j_call: TRBJ2-1; clone_size: NA; cdr3_nt: TGCGCCAGCAGCCAAGTTAGGCCCCGTCTAATCCACAATGAGCAGTTCTTC; cdr3_aa: CASSQVRPRLIHNEQFF
d_call: NA; v_call: TRBV2; j_call: TRBJ2-4; clone_size: NA; cdr3_nt: TGTGCCAGCAATACAGGGTTAGCCAAAAACATTCAGTACTTC; cdr3_aa: CASNTGLAKNIQYF
d_call: TRBD1; v_call: TRBV2; j_call: TRBJ1-1; clone_size: NA; cdr3_nt: TGTGCCAGCACCAAGAAGGACAGGGGCCCGAACACTGAAGCTTTCTTT; cdr3_aa: CASTKKDRGPNTEAFF
d_call: NA; v_call: TRBV19; j_call: TRBJ2-7; clone_size: few; cdr3_nt: TGTGCCAGTAGTACAGGAATCCTAGCGCACGAGCAGTACTTC; cdr3_aa: CASSTGILAHEQYF
d_call: NA; v_call: TRBV9; j_call: TRBJ1-2; clone_size: NA; cdr3_nt: TGTGCCAGCAGCGCCGGAACGACCGACGACGGCAACTATGGCTACACCTTC; cdr3_aa: CASSAGTTDDGNYGYTF
d_call: TRBD2; v_call: TRBV5-1; j_call: TRBJ2-1; clone_size: NA; cdr3_nt: TGCGCCAGCAGCCCGACTAGCGGGAGTCTCTCCTACAATGAGCAGTTCTTC; cdr3_aa: CASSPTSGSLSYNEQFF
d_call: NA; v_call: TRBV19; j_call: TRBJ1-1; clone_size: NA; cdr3_nt: TGTGCCAGTAGTATCGCTAAGACAGAAGCTTTCTTT; cdr3_aa: CASSIAKTEAFF
d_call: NA; v_call: TRBV9; j_call: TRBJ2-3; clone_size: NA; cdr3_nt: TGTGCCAGCAGCGTAGAGTCCCGGGATACGCAGTATTTT; cdr3_aa: CASSVESRDTQYF
d_call: NA; v_call: TRBV29-1; j_call: TRBJ1-3; clone_size: NA; cdr3_nt: TGCAGCGCTTTCGACGGAAGCTCTGGAAACACCATATATTTT; cdr3_aa: CSAFDGSSGNTIYF
d_call: NA; v_call: TRBV19; j_call: TRBJ2-5; clone_size: NA; cdr3_nt: TGTGCCAGTAGTATCGAGGGACGAGAGACCCAGTACTTC; cdr3_aa: CASSIEGRETQYF
d_call: NA; v_call: TRBV27; j_call: TRBJ1-5; clone_size: NA; cdr3_nt: TGTGCCAGCTCCCGGGAGGAGGGGCCCCAGCATTTT; cdr3_aa: CASSREEGPQHF
d_call: NA; v_call: TRBV6-4; j_call: TRBJ1-2; clone_size: NA; cdr3_nt: TGTGCCAGCAGTATCGATTGGGGCAACTATGGCTACACCTTC; cdr3_aa: CASSIDWGNYGYTF
d_call: NA; v_call: TRBV30; j_call: TRBJ2-7; clone_size: NA; cdr3_nt: TGTGCCTGGAGTATACGACAGGCGGGGGAGCAGTACTTC; cdr3_aa: CAWSIRQAGEQYF
d_call: NA; v_call: TRBV6-6; j_call: TRBJ1-1; clone_size: NA; cdr3_nt: TGTGCCAGCAGTTACCGGCCTTCTAACACTGAAGCTTTCTTT; cdr3_aa: CASSYRPSNTEAFF
d_call: NA; v_call: TRBV30; j_call: TRBJ1-1; clone_size: NA; cdr3_nt: TGTGCCTGGGGGATGAGGGTGGGAACTGAAGCTTTCTTT; cdr3_aa: CAWGMRVGTEAFF
d_call: NA; v_call: TRBV13; j_call: TRBJ2-2; clone_size: NA; cdr3_nt: TGTGCCAGCAGCTTACGATGGCGGGTTAACACCGGGGAGCTGTTTTTT; cdr3_aa: CASSLRWRVNTGELFF